The next 23 T cell receptor beta chains were all read from a single sample in a study of T cells in Graves' hyperthyroidism and ophthalmopathy. TCR beta CDR3 region amplification was performed from RNA transcripts. Carried out on the TCR CDR3, a first-round RT-PCR used the HTBI primer set. Using its own MiXCR run on the multiplex PCR reads, TCRdb lists one record per CDR3 protein. The table has some 580,000 distinct CDR3 sequences, roughly 16% seen once; the top ten hold under 3.5%. Sample: blood. These receptors came from a middle-aged woman with Graves' ophthalmopathy.

This clonotype came up many times. The chain couples TRBV2 to TRBJ2-3, with TRBD2 matching 8 bases. Trimming cost V 7 bases and J 8 bases; bases outside gene matches: 11. The CDR3 runs to 14 residues. The germline CDR1 and CDR2 sequences are SNHLY and FYNNEI. CDR3 nucleotides: TGTGCCAGCAACCCCGGGACTAGTTTAGCTACGCAGTATTTT. Its protein is CASNPGTSLATQYF. Full variable domain (remainder filled in from reference TRBV2 and TRBJ2-3): EPEVTQTPSHQVTQMGQEVILRCVPISNHLYFYWYRQILGQKVEFLVSFYNNEISEKSEIFDDQFSVERPDGSNFTLKIRSTKLEDSAMYFCASNPGTSLATQYFGPGTRLTVL.

This clonotype has ten or more counts. As DNA, the CDR3 is TGTGCCAGCAGGACGACAGTTAACTATGGCTACACCTTC. Its protein is CASRTTVNYGYTF. The J gene is TRBJ1-2, the V gene TRBV6-1; tentatively, D is TRBD1 (5 bases). The CDR3 has 13 residues. V was trimmed by 6 bases and J by 1 base, leaving 9 bases between them. Germline V lookup: CDR1 MNHNS, CDR2 SASEGT.

This chain joins TRBV20-1 and TRBJ2-7, with a tentative D call TRBD2 (7 bases). The V gene lost 3 bases and the J gene lost 1 base, with 16 bases spanning the gap. CDR1 and CDR2 from the germline V gene are DFQATT and SNEGSKA (reference sequence). This CDR3 spans 15 amino acids. CDR3 sequence (DNA): TGCAGTGCTAGTGCAGGGGCGGGGGTATCCTACGAGCAGTACTTC. Residues: CSASAGAGVSYEQYF.

In its sample, this clonotype was seen many times. V usage is TRBV2 and J usage is TRBJ2-5, with 7 bases that match TRBD2. Per germline, CDR1 SNHLY and CDR2 FYNNEI. V lost 3 bases, J lost 4 bases, and 8 bases stayed unmatched. CDR3 length: 15 residues. The CDR3 region has the DNA TGTGCCAGCAGTGAGGAACTAGCGCGTGGAGAGACCCAGTACTTC. Translation: CASSEELARGETQYF.

J is TRBJ2-1 and V is TRBV29-1; 9 nucleotides match TRBD2. Per germline, CDR1 SQVTM and CDR2 ANQGSEA. This CDR3 region has 13 residues. V gave up 4 bases and J gave up 7 bases; unmatched junction bases: 5. CDR3 bases: TGCAGCGTTGCAGGGCTAGCGGGGAATGAGCAGTTCTTC. It yields the protein CSVAGLAGNEQFF.

The sample holds a few counts of this clonotype. This chain uses TRBV2 with TRBJ1-3; D not resolved. The germline V and J ends were trimmed by 4 bases and 2 bases, with 12 bases remaining between them. Germline V lookup: CDR1 SNHLY, CDR2 FYNNEI. This CDR3 has 15 amino acids. The CDR3 loop is CASSGSAFPGNTIYF. In nucleotides, the CDR3 is TGTGCCAGCAGTGGATCCGCTTTCCCTGGAAACACCATATATTTT. Drawing the rest from reference TRBV2 and TRBJ1-3, the complete variable domain is EPEVTQTPSHQVTQMGQEVILRCVPISNHLYFYWYRQILGQKVEFLVSFYNNEISEKSEIFDDQFSVERPDGSNFTLKIRSTKLEDSAMYFCASSGSAFPGNTIYFGEGSWLTVV.

In the case of this clonotype: A much larger clone is a single base away; this may be a read error. The chain employs TRBV5-1 and TRBJ2-1, with TRBD2 matching over 9 bases. Germline V gene data show CDR1 as SGHRS and CDR2 as YFSETQ. The CDR3 runs 16 residues. The CDR3 sequence: CASILAVSGGSGEQFF. The DNA of the CDR3 is TGCGCCAGCATCTTGGCCGTTAGCGGGGGCAGTGGTGAGCAGTTCTTC.

This clonotype was counted between two and nine times. This chain connects TRBV6-1 to TRBJ2-5; 10 nucleotides agree with TRBD1. Unmatched junction bases numbered 6, after V lost 10 bases and J lost 4 bases. Germline lookup yields CDR1 MNHNS and CDR2 SASEGT. This CDR3 spans 13 amino acids. The CDR3 DNA follows: TGTGCCACCTTGGGACAGGGGCTAGAGACCCAGTACTTC. Translating gives CATLGQGLETQYF.

This clonotype was counted ten times or more. The rearrangement uses TRBV28 and TRBJ1-2; D unclear. There are 15 residues in the CDR3. Trimming removed 2 bases from V and 8 bases from J, with 18 bases in between. Germline CDR1 is MDHEN and CDR2 is SYDVKM. CDR3 nucleotides: TGTGCCAGCAGTTTAGGGCATTCGGCAGGCTCAGGCTACACCTTC. This translates into CASSLGHSAGSGYTF.

This clonotype has just one count. Being one base from a much bigger clone, this may be a read error. This chain links TRBV12-3 or TRBV12-4 with TRBJ1-4; D is perhaps TRBD1 (5 bases). The CDR3 length is 14 residues. The V gene lost 6 bases and the J gene lost 10 bases, with 18 bases spanning the gap. This chain's CDR3 is CASSSRGSMAKLFF. In nucleotides, the CDR3 is TGTGCCAGCAGCTCAAGGGGTTCTATGGCAAAACTGTTTTTT.

This clonotype was seen ten or more times. The chain carries TRBV20-1 and TRBJ2-7; 8 positions match TRBD2. This CDR3 is 13 amino acids long. The germline gives CDR1 DFQATT, CDR2 SNEGSKA (reference sequence). J was trimmed by 5 bases and V by 7 bases; bases with no gene match: 10. The CDR3 coding sequence is TGCAGTGTCTTCAGCGGGAGCGTCAACGAGCAGTACTTC. It is translated as CSVFSGSVNEQYF.

This clonotype came up many times. V gene TRBV2 combines with J gene TRBJ1-6; D remains unclear. The CDR3 consists of 14 residues. CDR1 SNHLY and CDR2 FYNNEI come from the germline V gene. Between the trimmed V and J ends, which lost 6 bases and 6 bases, there was a span of 12 bases. The CDR3 sequence is CASSALSVNSPLHF. The DNA of the CDR3 is TGTGCCAGCAGCGCACTTTCGGTTAATTCACCCCTCCACTTT.

Many counts were recorded for this clonotype. The chain recombines TRBV27 with TRBJ2-3; D is undetermined. The V end lost 8 bases, the J end lost 5 bases, and 14 bases lay between the germline ends. The CDR3 runs 13 residues. Germline CDR1 reads MNHEY; CDR2 reads SMNVEV (reference sequence). This chain's CDR3 is CASGPFVGDTQYF. In DNA form, the CDR3 reads TGTGCCAGCGGCCCGTTTGTGGGAGATACGCAGTATTTT.

This clonotype was seen at least ten times. The chain joins TRBV7-8 to TRBJ2-7, with 9 bases matching TRBD1. The CDR3 totals 15 residues. CDR1 and CDR2 from the germline V gene are SGHVS and FQNEAQ. Trimming took 4 bases from V and 0 from J; bases not matched to a gene: 4. CDR3 protein: CASSSTGGLSYEQYF. For the CDR3, the DNA is TGTGCCAGCAGCTCGACAGGGGGACTCTCCTACGAGCAGTACTTC.

This clonotype appeared many times. This chain links TRBV3-1 with TRBJ1-1; 8 positions match TRBD1. The germline V gene encodes CDR1 LGHDT and CDR2 YNNKEL (reference sequence). Unmatched junction bases numbered 5, after V lost 6 bases and J lost 2 bases. The CDR3 is 14 amino acids. CDR3 loop: CASSMGQVNTEAFF. The CDR3 bases are TGTGCCAGCAGTATGGGACAGGTTAACACTGAAGCTTTCTTT.

The V and J genes are TRBV4-1 and TRBJ1-2; 8 nucleotides line up with TRBD1. CDR1 MGHRA and CDR2 YSYEKL come from the germline V gene. Trimming cost V 3 bases and J 5 bases; bases outside gene matches: 11. There are 16 residues in the CDR3. The CDR3 loop reads CASSHLPGQVLYGYTF. The CDR3 region has the DNA TGCGCCAGCAGCCACTTACCGGGACAGGTACTTTATGGCTACACCTTC.

This chain uses TRBV2 with TRBJ2-2; 7 nucleotides align to TRBD1. Looked up from germline, CDR1 is SNHLY and CDR2 is FYNNEI. V gave up 6 bases and J gave up 5 bases; unmatched junction bases: 12. This CDR3 contains 16 residues. This chain's CDR3 is CASSRDRVEMTGELFF. The CDR3 DNA reads as TGTGCCAGCAGCCGAGACAGGGTGGAAATGACCGGGGAGCTGTTTTTT.

The sample holds many counts of this clonotype. The chain has TRBV20-1 and TRBJ2-7; D remains ambiguous. The germline gives CDR1 DFQATT, CDR2 SNEGSKA (reference sequence). Trimming cost V 6 bases and J 4 bases, with 13 bases left between them. The CDR3 extends over 12 amino acids. Here the CDR3 reads CSAGRVSYEQYF. CDR3 nucleotides: TGCAGTGCGGGCCGGGTCAGTTACGAGCAGTACTTC.

The chain uses TRBV5-1 and TRBJ2-3, with unresolved D. Germline V gene lookup returns CDR1 SGHRS and CDR2 YFSETQ. V was trimmed by 5 bases and J by 0 bases, leaving 19 bases between them. This CDR3 comprises 17 residues. This CDR3 is CASSYGRSLSSTDTQYF. CDR3 nucleotides: TGCGCCAGCAGTTATGGACGGAGCCTAAGTAGCACAGATACGCAGTATTTT.

A few counts support this clonotype. The rearrangement joins TRBV7-2 to TRBJ2-3; D uncertain. Germline-derived CDR1 and CDR2 are SGHTA and FQGNSA. This CDR3 contains 14 residues. Trimming took off 3 bases at V and 2 bases at J, with 9 bases between the two ends. CDR3: CASSLPGNTDTQYF. The CDR3, as DNA: TGTGCCAGCAGCTTGCCCGGAAACACAGATACGCAGTATTTT.

This clonotype has just a few counts. No DNA is shown, since the ends of the CDR3 on it are uncertain; the CDR3 is the one TCRdb lists. V is TRBV7-9 and J is TRBJ2-2. The CDR3 numbers 12 amino acids, ends counted. The germline V gene has CDR1 SEHNR and CDR2 FQNEAQ (reference sequence). The CDR3 loop reads CASSFGAGELFF.

This clonotype was observed at least ten times. The chain employs TRBV13 and TRBJ2-3, with TRBD2 identical over 9 bases. The CDR3 covers 18 residues. Trimming at V came to 5 bases and at J to 5 bases, leaving 17 bases not matched to a gene. Per germline, CDR1 PRHDT and CDR2 FYEKMQ (reference sequence). Written as DNA, the CDR3 is TGTGCCAGCAGCCTCAAGCGGGGCGGGAGGGCCAGTGGAGATACGCAGTATTTT. Translation gives CASSLKRGGRASGDTQYF.

This clonotype was detected many times. The chain has TRBV2 and TRBJ2-2, with 10 nucleotides matching TRBD1. The CDR3 is made up of 14 amino acids. Germline lookup yields CDR1 SNHLY and CDR2 FYNNEI. The J segment lost 5 bases and the V segment lost 8 bases, leaving 5 bases of the junction unmatched. Here the CDR3 DNA reads TGTGCCAGCGGGACAGGGGCCGGAACCGGGGAGCTGTTTTTT. Encoded protein: CASGTGAGTGELFF. Drawing the rest from reference TRBV2 and TRBJ2-2, the complete variable domain is EPEVTQTPSHQVTQMGQEVILRCVPISNHLYFYWYRQILGQKVEFLVSFYNNEISEKSEIFDDQFSVERPDGSNFTLKIRSTKLEDSAMYFCASGTGAGTGELFFGEGSRLTVL.